This TCR beta chain was sequenced for a study of blood T cell repertoires in COVID-19. Across the whole study: COVID-19 samples from acute and convalescent phases originated in the United States, Italy and Spain. T cells, B-cell-depleted T cells, or PBMCs provided the cDNA or gDNA that served as material.

CDR3 length equals 15 residues. Trimming took off 0 bases at V and 6 bases at J, with 15 bases between the two ends. Germline CDR1 MNHEY, CDR2 SVGAGI. Authors' analysis steps: Reference gene primer amplification gave estimated nucleated cell counts. TCRdb's table, derived via immunoSEQ multiplex PCR, lists solely in-frame clones and lacks some. That table gives V, J and clone size, and the DNA gave D and trimming. There are tens of thousands of clones in the sample; 73% occur only once, and approximately 60% lies in the top ten. The material sequenced was peripheral blood. This chain connects TRBV6-5 to TRBJ2-7; D is perhaps TRBD2 (6 bases). This TCR derives from a man older than 75 with acute or convalescent COVID-19. The CDR3 protein is CASSYSRGAGSEQYF. DNA for the CDR3: TGTGCCAGCAGTTACTCCCGAGGGGCGGGAAGCGAGCAGTACTTC.